This T cell receptor beta chain was retrieved from a study of long-term antiretroviral therapy in people with HIV. CDR3 length equals 15 residues. Per germline, CDR1 SEHNR and CDR2 FQNEAQ (reference sequence). V was pared by 0 bases and J by 7 bases, with 15 bases between. Study results and caveats: It was observed that HIV repertoires exhibited narrower CDR3 length ranges than controls.

Of note for this clone: Its antigen is still unknown.

Ahead of DNA extraction, samples held 1-10 million cryopreserved PBMC each. The immunoSEQ assay was v3.0, run at survey level. Assay: immunoSEQ multiplex PCR; the TCRdb copy retains only in-frame clones and omits some. Altogether over 40,000 clones are present, 94% being singletons, with the ten largest covering around 2.1%. Here the sequenced sample was unsorted PBMCs, taken approximately 9.1 years after starting antiretroviral therapy. The TCR comes from a man aged 25 to 40 with HIV. The chain couples TRBV7-9 to TRBJ1-2; D may be TRBD1 (5 bases). For the CDR3, the DNA is TGTGCCAGCAGCTTAGCGCAGTCAGGGACTGGTGGCTACACCTTC. Translation: CASSLAQSGTGGYTF.